The clone carrying this T cell receptor (beta chain) was counted only a few times. This record comes from a study of T cells in Graves' hyperthyroidism and ophthalmopathy. Diagnostic decisions used clinical symptoms, serum thyroxine and TRAb, thyroid ultrasound and orbital computed tomography. Fresh peripheral blood, 7.5 to 10 ml, yielded the PBMCs. Researchers took RNA transcripts and amplified the TCR beta CDR3 regions from them. First-round RT-PCR with HTBI primers amplified the TCR CDR3 region. MiXCR was run by TCRdb on the multiplex PCR reads, yielding one entry per CDR3 protein. Of 250,000 to 300,000 distinct CDR3 sequences in the sample, more than 12% were seen once. The CDR3 has 15 residues. Germline CDR1 reads MNHNS; CDR2 reads SASEGT. V shed 8 bases, J shed 9 bases, and the junction held 11 bases outside the gene matches.

This clonotype was sampled from a woman aged 40 to 49 with Graves' hyperthyroidism that later progressed to Graves' ophthalmopathy. Sample: blood. This chain uses TRBV6-1 with TRBJ1-6; 9 bases are a match to TRBD1. This chain's CDR3 is CASDPYRGPGSPLHF. The CDR3 DNA reads TGTGCCAGCGACCCCTACAGGGGGCCCGGTTCACCCCTCCACTTT.